The 6 T cell receptor beta chains below all came from one sample that was sequenced in a study of blood T cell repertoires in COVID-19. Using immunoSEQ multiplex PCR, the repertoire was profiled, and TCRdb retains in-frame clones only, with some absent. The table records 150,000 to 190,000 clones, about 80% of them present only once. What was sequenced was PBMCs or T cells enriched from blood (not recorded which). The source is a man aged 45-65 years who had recovered from COVID-19.

V usage is TRBV18 and J usage is TRBJ2-3, with TRBD2 identical over 11 bases. V was pared by 6 bases and J by 0 bases, with 5 bases of the junction left unmatched. The CDR3 runs to 16 residues. Per the germline V gene, CDR1 is KGHSH and CDR2 is LQKENI. The CDR3 DNA reads TGTGCCAGCTCTTTGGGACTAGCGGCAAGCACAGATACGCAGTATTTT. Protein: CASSLGLAASTDTQYF.

This rearrangement joins TRBV19 to TRBJ1-2, with TRBD1 as a possible D gene (6 bases). V was trimmed by 5 bases and J by 0 bases, leaving 13 bases between them. This CDR3 has 15 amino acids. Germline CDR1 is LNHDA and CDR2 is SQIVND (reference sequence). The CDR3 protein is CASSWGRGANYGYTF. CDR3 coding DNA: TGTGCCAGTAGTTGGGGCAGGGGAGCTAACTATGGCTACACCTTC.

This chain uses TRBV5-1 with TRBJ2-3; maybe TRBD1 (5 bases). In germline, CDR1 is SGHRS, CDR2 YFSETQ. The CDR3 is 15 residues long. With 2 bases removed from V and 0 bases from J, the gap between germline ends came to 10 bases. Written as DNA, the CDR3 is TGCGCCAGCAGCTTACAGGCTGTGAGCACAGATACGCAGTATTTT. This translates into CASSLQAVSTDTQYF.

The V gene is TRBV3-1 (or the pseudogene TRBV3-2), the J gene TRBJ1-1, with TRBD1 matching 10 bases. Germline V gene lookup returns CDR1 LGHDT and CDR2 YNNKEL (reference sequence). The J segment lost 9 bases and the V segment lost 4 bases, leaving 8 bases of the junction unmatched. CDR3 length: 14 amino acids. For the CDR3, the DNA is TGTGCCAGCAGCCCGGGACAGGGGTTCATAAAAGCTTTCTTT. The encoded protein is CASSPGQGFIKAFF.

CDR3 amino acids: CASSLMSGETGNTIYF. DNA for the CDR3: TGTGCCAGCAGCTTAATGTCTGGTGAGACTGGAAACACCATATATTTT. This sequence joins TRBV7-6 and TRBJ1-3; D gene ambiguous. Germline V gene sequence: CDR1 SGHVS, CDR2 FNYEAQ. CDR3 length: 16 residues. V dropped 2 bases and J dropped 2 bases, with 13 bases sitting between them.

The gene calls are TRBV3-1 (or the pseudogene TRBV3-2) and TRBJ2-3; D is ambiguous. The length of the CDR3 is 13 residues. The germline V and J ends were trimmed by 4 bases and 6 bases, with 11 bases remaining between them. The germline V gene has CDR1 LGHDT and CDR2 YNNKEL (reference sequence). CDR3 in amino acids: CASSPTGQDTQYF. CDR3 coding DNA: TGTGCCAGCAGCCCAACGGGTCAGGATACGCAGTATTTT.